Below, 32 T cell receptor beta chains from the same sample are listed, as sequenced in a study of cytomegalovirus exposure and HLA in healthy donors. In the PCR, 60 Vbeta and 13 Jbeta primers were used. Some clones are missing from TCRdb's copy, which holds only in-frame ones; the method was immunoSEQ multiplex PCR. The sample lists about 140,000 clones, around 85% occurring once. Source material: PBMCs. The source is a female donor in good health and CMV-seronegative.

The rearrangement joins TRBV5-4 to TRBJ1-5, with D hard to call. Germline V gene sequence: CDR1 SGHNT, CDR2 YYREEE (reference sequence). Between the trimmed V and J ends, which lost 4 bases and 2 bases, there was a span of 16 bases. The CDR3 loop spans 16 amino acids. CDR3: CASSASPAERNQPQHF. The DNA of the CDR3 is TGTGCCAGCAGCGCCTCCCCAGCGGAACGCAATCAGCCCCAGCATTTT.

This clone occurred a few times. The CDR3 region has the DNA TGTGCCAGCAGTCCCGCCCCTGGGACAGGGGGCGTAGGGACTGAAGCTTTCTTT. Translated: CASSPAPGTGGVGTEAFF. The V call is TRBV11-1, the J call TRBJ1-1; 12 positions agree with TRBD1. V was pared by 6 bases and J by 5 bases, with 16 bases of the junction left unmatched. Germline V lookup: CDR1 SGHAT, CDR2 FQDESV (reference sequence). This CDR3 spans 18 amino acids.

The rearrangement joins TRBV30 to TRBJ2-7; 10 bases are a match to TRBD2. The CDR3 is made up of 17 amino acids. Per the germline V gene, CDR1 is GTSNPN and CDR2 is SVGIG (reference sequence). V lost 2 bases and J lost 4; bases outside the gene matches: 14. CDR3 sequence: CAWSPLAGAFQGYEQYF. The CDR3 coding sequence is TGTGCCTGGAGTCCCCTAGCGGGAGCCTTCCAGGGGTACGAGCAGTACTTC.

This clone counts as medium-sized (0.01 to 0.1%). As DNA, the CDR3 is TGTGCCAGCAGCCCTTTCGATGGCTCCCCCGGCCGTAGGAGCCCCTCTGGGGCCAACGTCCTGACTTTC. Amino acids: CASSPFDGSPGRRSPSGANVLTF. The chain combines TRBV21-1 with TRBJ2-6; the table's D call, TRBD2, was not checked against the DNA. TRBV21-1 is assigned pseudogene status. This CDR3 comprises 23 residues.

The chain uses TRBV11-2 and TRBJ1-5; tentative D call: TRBD1 (6 bases). Trimming took off 5 bases at V and 3 bases at J, with 11 bases between the two ends. Germline CDR1 is SGHAT and CDR2 is FQNNGV. The CDR3 has 14 residues. The DNA of the CDR3 is TGTGCCAGCAGCCAAGGACAGTACAATCAGCCCCAGCATTTT. Translating gives CASSQGQYNQPQHF.

The chain uses TRBV7-9 and TRBJ1-5; no definite D call. CDR1 is SEHNR, CDR2 FQNEAQ, per germline (reference sequence). With 4 bases removed from V and 7 bases from J, the gap between germline ends came to 11 bases. This CDR3 is built from 13 residues. The CDR3 sequence is CASSSLHGQPQHF. Written as DNA, the CDR3 is TGTGCCAGCAGCTCACTACACGGCCAGCCCCAGCATTTT.

The chain has TRBV13 and TRBJ2-1; 7 bases match TRBD1. The CDR3 runs to 17 residues. Germline CDR1 and CDR2: PRHDT and FYEKMQ (reference sequence). V dropped 5 bases and J dropped 7; count of bases not matched to a gene: 17. CDR3 amino acids: CASSALGGPYMGNEQFF. CDR3 in DNA: TGTGCCAGCAGCGCCCTAGGGGGCCCCTATATGGGTAATGAGCAGTTCTTC.

This clone has only a few counts. The rearrangement uses TRBV28 and TRBJ2-3; TRBD2 agrees at 12 bases. The length of the CDR3 is 17 residues. V was pared by 3 bases and J by 2 bases, with 6 bases of the junction left unmatched. The germline CDR1 and CDR2 sequences are MDHEN and SYDVKM. The CDR3 DNA reads TGTGCCAGCAGTTTCGTTCTAGCGGGAGGGATCACAGATACGCAGTATTTT. It is translated as CASSFVLAGGITDTQYF.

This chain uses TRBV6-5 with TRBJ1-1; D call uncertain. V was shortened by 2 bases and J by 3 bases, with 16 bases between the two germline ends. There are 16 residues in the CDR3. Germline values: CDR1 MNHEY, CDR2 SVGAGI. The CDR3 DNA reads TGTGCCAGCAGTTACGCGGACTTTCTCTGGGACACTGAAGCTTTCTTT. As protein: CASSYADFLWDTEAFF.

This chain connects TRBV18 to TRBJ2-7; perhaps TRBD2 as D (6 bases). V dropped 2 bases and J dropped 3 bases, with 11 bases sitting between them. The germline V gene encodes CDR1 KGHSH and CDR2 LQKENI. The CDR3 loop spans 14 amino acids. The DNA of the CDR3 is TGTGCCAGCTCACCAGGAGGGATCAGCTACGAGCAGTACTTC. Amino acids: CASSPGGISYEQYF. The full variable domain, in which reference TRBV18 and TRBJ2-7 provide the parts outside the CDR3, is NAGVMQNPRHLVRRRGQEARLRCSPMKGHSHVYWYRQLPEEGLKFMVYLQKENIIDESGMPKERFSAEFPKEGPSILRIQQVVRGDSAAYFCASSPGGISYEQYFGPGTRLTVT.

The chain links TRBV5-1 to TRBJ2-7; 7 bases are a match to TRBD1. CDR1 is SGHRS, CDR2 YFSETQ, per germline. The CDR3 totals 15 residues. The V and J ends lost 4 bases and 3 bases, in that order; junction bases with no gene match: 10. In DNA form, the CDR3 reads TGCGCCAGCAGCCTAACAGGGGACATTAGCTACGAGCAGTACTTC. Translated, it gives CASSLTGDISYEQYF.

The V gene is TRBV6-5, the J gene TRBJ2-1; 8 positions match TRBD2. Germline V gene sequence: CDR1 MNHEY, CDR2 SVGAGI. The CDR3 covers 14 residues. Unmatched junction bases numbered 3, after V lost 7 bases and J lost 1 base. The CDR3 nucleotides are TGTGCCAGCACCCTAGCGGGTTCCTACAATGAGCAGTTCTTC. Translating gives CASTLAGSYNEQFF.

The chain joins TRBV10-1 to TRBJ2-1, with a tentative D call TRBD1 (5 bases). CDR3 size: 12 residues. CDR1 and CDR2 (germline): WNHNN, SYGVQD (reference sequence). V lost 5 bases and J 7 bases, leaving 9 bases between the germline ends. CDR3: CASSPQGNEQFF. In nucleotides, the CDR3 is TGCGCCAGCAGTCCGCAGGGAAATGAGCAGTTCTTC.

This clone was seen only a few times. CDR3 sequence: CASSYSIRLAGAGELFF. The CDR3 region has the DNA TGTGCCAGCAGTTACTCGATCCGGCTAGCGGGAGCCGGGGAGCTGTTTTTT. The chain links TRBV6-7 to TRBJ2-2; 10 bases fit TRBD2. TRBV6-7 is an ORF, and what it does is uncertain. CDR3 length: 17 residues. V was pared by 0 bases and J by 6 bases, with 7 bases of the junction left unmatched.

V is TRBV6-6 and J is TRBJ2-3, with 10 bases aligning to TRBD2. Germline CDR1 reads MNHNY; CDR2 reads SVGAGI (reference sequence). The CDR3 has 16 residues. The J segment lost 5 bases and the V segment lost 2 bases, leaving 7 bases of the junction unmatched. For the CDR3, the DNA is TGTGCCAGCAGTTACCTCCTAGCGGGAGAAAAAGATACGCAGTATTTT. Protein: CASSYLLAGEKDTQYF.

This chain uses TRBV7-2 with TRBJ2-5; weak D call: TRBD1 (5 bases). The CDR3 covers 15 residues. The V gene's germline CDR1 is SGHTA and CDR2 FQGNSA. The V end was cut by 3 bases, the J end by 4 bases, with 15 bases between. The CDR3 loop reads CASSFSSQGSETQYF. The DNA of the CDR3 is TGTGCCAGCAGCTTTAGTTCGCAGGGATCAGAGACCCAGTACTTC.

This chain uses TRBV29-1 with TRBJ2-7; weak D call: TRBD1 (6 bases). The CDR3 has 11 residues. Germline assignment: CDR1 SQVTM and CDR2 ANQGSEA. Trimming shortened V by 6 bases and J by 4 bases, and 10 bases separated the two germline ends. The CDR3 sequence: CSVDTGYEQYF. The CDR3 bases are TGCAGCGTGGATACAGGGTACGAGCAGTACTTC.

Only a few counts were recorded for this clone. The V gene is TRBV5-1, the J gene TRBJ1-4, with 8 bases aligning to TRBD1. Germline V gene data show CDR1 as SGHRS and CDR2 as YFSETQ. Trimming removed 0 bases from V and 11 bases from J; junction bases left unmatched: 0. The CDR3 is 12 residues long. The CDR3 region has the DNA TGCGCCAGCAGCTTGGACAGGGGGAAACTGTTTTTT. It is translated as CASSLDRGKLFF.

The chain is built from TRBV5-6 and TRBJ1-1; D uncertain. The V gene lost 0 bases and the J gene lost 4 bases, with 7 bases spanning the gap. Germline values: CDR1 SGHDT, CDR2 YYEEEE. The CDR3 contains 13 residues. The CDR3 protein is CASSLGGVTEAFF. CDR3 nucleotide sequence: TGTGCCAGCAGCTTGGGGGGAGTCACTGAAGCTTTCTTT. Full variable domain (outside the CDR3, taken from reference TRBV5-6 and TRBJ1-1): DAGVTQSPTHLIKTRGQQVTLRCSPKSGHDTVSWYQQALGQGPQFIFQYYEEEERQRGNFPDRFSGHQFPNYSSELNVNALLLGDSALYLCASSLGGVTEAFFGQGTRLTVV.

In this sample, this clone turned up a few times. This chain joins TRBV28 and TRBJ2-7, with D perhaps TRBD2 (6 bases). The germline V gene has CDR1 MDHEN and CDR2 SYDVKM. The CDR3 totals 14 residues. The ends were cut back, 5 bases at V and 4 bases at J, with 15 bases in the middle. Written as DNA, the CDR3 is TGTGCCAGCAGTCGACGGGGGTCACCGTACGAGCAGTACTTC. The encoded protein is CASSRRGSPYEQYF.

This clone was picked up a small number of times. The chain combines TRBV9 with TRBJ2-3, with 10 positions matching TRBD2. The CDR3 contains 14 residues. Germline values: CDR1 SGDLS, CDR2 YYNGEE. J gave up 7 bases and V 3 bases, and 5 bases lay outside the gene matches. CDR3 loop: CASSASGSLHTQYF. CDR3 coding DNA: TGTGCCAGCAGCGCTAGCGGGAGCCTTCATACGCAGTATTTT.

J is TRBJ2-6 and V is TRBV27; weak D call: TRBD2 (6 bases). The V end was cut by 8 bases, the J end by 0 bases, with 17 bases between. The CDR3 sequence is 17 residues long. Germline V gene lookup returns CDR1 MNHEY and CDR2 SMNVEV (reference sequence). The DNA for the CDR3 is TGTGCCAGCGGGACTCCGAGAGGTATCTCTGGGGCCAACGTCCTGACTTTC. Translating it yields CASGTPRGISGANVLTF.

Comments on this clone: In this CDR3 the conserved last residue, phenylalanine or tryptophan, is missing, so a read error is likely. The V gene is TRBV15, the J gene TRBJ1-1; 7 bases agree with TRBD1. The germline gives CDR1 LNHNV, CDR2 YYDKDF (reference sequence). This CDR3 has 15 amino acids. With 1 base clipped from V and 1 base from J, the junction kept 3 bases outside the gene matches. The CDR3 DNA follows: TGTGCCACCAGCAGAGCCTGGACAGGGAACACTGAAGCTTTCGTT. Residues: CATSRAWTGNTEAFV.

The chain employs TRBV29-1 and TRBJ1-2; 7 bases map to TRBD1. The CDR3 is 13 amino acids. J gave up 5 bases and V 2 bases, and 5 bases lay outside the gene matches. Germline V gene data show CDR1 as SQVTM and CDR2 as ANQGSEA. The CDR3 sequence: CSVEQQGNYGYTF. The CDR3 coding sequence is TGCAGCGTTGAACAACAGGGGAATTATGGCTACACCTTC.

The chain recombines TRBV11-2 with TRBJ1-4, with D possibly TRBD1 on 5 matching bases. The germline CDR1 and CDR2 sequences are SGHAT and FQNNGV. The CDR3 covers 16 residues. V was shortened by 1 base and J by 3 bases, with 12 bases between the two germline ends. The CDR3, as DNA: TGTGCCAGCAGCTTAGGGGCGGGGGACCCTAATGAAAAACTGTTTTTT. This translates into CASSLGAGDPNEKLFF.

The chain is built from TRBV19 and TRBJ1-5; D perhaps matches TRBD1 (6 bases). Germline CDR1 LNHDA, CDR2 SQIVND (reference sequence). This CDR3 contains 13 residues. With 6 bases removed from V and 10 bases from J, the gap between germline ends came to 16 bases. The CDR3 DNA reads as TGTGCCAGTAGCAGAAGACAGGTTCTACCCCAGCATTTT. It yields the protein CASSRRQVLPQHF.

The chain carries TRBV27 and TRBJ1-5; 9 bases line up with TRBD1. Germline V gives CDR1 MNHEY, CDR2 SMNVEV (reference sequence). V lost 6 bases and J lost 2; bases outside the gene matches: 2. The CDR3 length is 14 residues. The CDR3 is CASRRTGGNQPQHF. DNA of the CDR3: TGTGCCAGCAGGCGGACAGGGGGCAATCAGCCCCAGCATTTT.

The CDR3 DNA reads TGCGCCAGCAGCCAGAGAAGGGGAAATGAGCAGTTCTTC. It codes for CASSQRRGNEQFF. The chain links TRBV4-1 to TRBJ2-1; D is possibly TRBD1 (5 bases). The CDR3 spans 13 residues. V lost 3 bases and J lost 7, with 10 bases in between. Germline V gene sequence: CDR1 MGHRA, CDR2 YSYEKL.

The V and J genes are TRBV9 and TRBJ2-2, with 7 bases identical to TRBD1. CDR1 and CDR2 from the germline V gene are SGDLS and YYNGEE. The CDR3 has 21 residues. After removal of 0 bases from V and 5 bases from J, the junction contained 22 bases not matched to a gene. The CDR3 DNA follows: TGTGCCAGCAGCGTAGCAATTCTGCGGACAGGCGTTGATTCGGGTACCGGGGAGCTGTTTTTT. As protein: CASSVAILRTGVDSGTGELFF.

V gene TRBV27 combines with J gene TRBJ2-7, with D possibly TRBD2 on 7 matching bases. The CDR3 contains 14 residues. Germline V lookup: CDR1 MNHEY, CDR2 SMNVEV (reference sequence). The germline V and J ends were trimmed by 3 bases and 4 bases, with 13 bases remaining between them. The CDR3 DNA sequence: TGTGCCAGCAGTTTCGGGGGGCATCCTTACGAGCAGTACTTC. Residues: CASSFGGHPYEQYF.

This chain links TRBV28 with TRBJ1-1; D not certain. V was pared by 4 bases and J by 0 bases, with 9 bases between. Germline values: CDR1 MDHEN, CDR2 SYDVKM. The CDR3 loop spans 14 amino acids. The chain's CDR3 is CASSSTFLNTEAFF. The CDR3 DNA reads TGTGCCAGCAGTTCGACATTTTTGAACACTGAAGCTTTCTTT.

The chain has TRBV5-8 and TRBJ1-1; D call uncertain. V was clipped by 6 bases and J by 5 bases, with 14 bases between them. Germline values: CDR1 SGHTS, CDR2 YDEGEE. The CDR3 spans 13 residues. The CDR3 spells CASTQLRATEAFF. CDR3 nucleotide sequence: TGTGCCAGCACACAGCTGCGGGCGACTGAAGCTTTCTTT.